This T cell receptor beta chain was identified in a study of identifying expanded T cells in peripheral blood. The study's findings and limits: Over about two and four weeks, about 17 and 20 clones changed, versus around 1.2 between replicates. Two-week clone count variance significantly increased as total template count grew.

V was pared by 4 bases and J by 3 bases, with 8 bases between. Germline V gene lookup returns CDR1 SGHRS and CDR2 YFSETQ. This CDR3 region has 13 residues. Ten or more counts support this clone. Its antigen remains unknown. Collection occurred without any documented infections or immune events in donors. Data came from immunoSEQ multiplex PCR; TCRdb stores just in-frame clones and leaves some out. The sample contains about 82,000 clones, around 90% of which appear only once. The sequenced sample consisted of blood. The chain is built from TRBV5-1 and TRBJ1-5, with D maybe TRBD1 (5 bases). This TCR derives from a person aged 18-70 years in good health. This chain's CDR3 is CASSDRPNQPQHF. The CDR3 DNA sequence: TGCGCCAGCAGCGACAGACCCAATCAGCCCCAGCATTTT.